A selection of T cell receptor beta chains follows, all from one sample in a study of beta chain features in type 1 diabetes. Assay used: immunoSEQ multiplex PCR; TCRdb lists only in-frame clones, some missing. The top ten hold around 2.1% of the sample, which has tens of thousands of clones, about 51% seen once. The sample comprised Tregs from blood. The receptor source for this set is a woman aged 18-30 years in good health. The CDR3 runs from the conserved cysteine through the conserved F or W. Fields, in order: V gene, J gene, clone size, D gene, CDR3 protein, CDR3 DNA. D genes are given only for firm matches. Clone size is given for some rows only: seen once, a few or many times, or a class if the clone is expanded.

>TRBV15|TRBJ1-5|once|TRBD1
CATSKLQGTGNQPQHF
TGTGCCACCAGCAAATTACAGGGGACGGGCAATCAGCCCCAGCATTTT
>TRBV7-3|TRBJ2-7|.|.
CASSFGGLSYEQYF
TGTGCCAGCAGCTTCGGGGGACTCTCCTACGAGCAGTACTTC
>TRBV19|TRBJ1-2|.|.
CASSRPQRGYTF
TGTGCCAGTAGTCGTCCTCAGCGGGGCTACACCTTC
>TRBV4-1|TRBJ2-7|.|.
CASSQDLGRVGEQYF
TGCGCCAGCAGCCAAGATCTCGGCAGGGTGGGCGAGCAGTACTTC
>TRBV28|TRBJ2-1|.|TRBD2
CASKELAGGYNEQFF
TGTGCCAGCAAAGAACTAGCGGGAGGCTACAATGAGCAGTTCTTC
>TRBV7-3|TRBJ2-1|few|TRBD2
CASSLIGGDEQFF
TGTGCCAGCAGCTTAATCGGGGGGGATGAGCAGTTCTTC
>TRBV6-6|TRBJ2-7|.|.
CASTESNYEQYF
TGTGCCAGCACTGAAAGTAATTACGAGCAGTACTTC
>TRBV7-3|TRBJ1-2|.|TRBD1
CASSPGTGGYGYTF
TGTGCCAGCAGCCCCGGGACAGGGGGCTATGGCTACACCTTC
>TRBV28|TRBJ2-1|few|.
CASSFLMYDSEYNEQFF
TGTGCCAGCAGTTTTTTAATGTATGACTCAGAATACAATGAGCAGTTCTTC
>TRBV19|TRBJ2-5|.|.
CASSRSPGGPAETQYF
TGTGCCAGTAGTAGAAGCCCCGGGGGTCCGGCCGAGACCCAGTACTTC